The entry that follows covers one T cell receptor (beta chain) sequence. Its antigen remains undetermined. Base quality data are lacking; no much larger clone is found one base away. Receptor amplification or capture employed the immunoSEQ multiplex PCR assay. Here the immuneACCESS table is served through TCRdb, limited to in-frame sequences with V and J called. Missing clones are a known gap in these copies; in checked studies unresolved V genes cover under half, and the rest lacks a known reason. Within this sample are tens of thousands of clones, with more than 85% of them counted one time only. The biggest ten clones account for 5.1% of the sample. The CDR3, from cysteine to phenylalanine, totals 13 residues. Only the CDR3 portion is preserved as DNA: 39 bases, with reading frame beginning at the first base. CDR1 and CDR2, per the germline V gene, are KGHSH and LQKENI. Trimming takes 3 bases from V and 14 bases from J, and the germline ends sit 14 bases apart.

These data come from a study of technical replicates of blood from a few donors (dated by TCRdb to about 2017). This receptor was taken from a human donor in good health. Some clones in this sample may be carry-over from other donors' samples. Sample: PBMCs. The chain employs TRBV18 and TRBJ1-6, with the D gene too uncertain to name. DNA sequence: TGTGCCAGCTCACCGTACAAGATTCCAACCCTCCACTTT. Protein translation: CASSPYKIPTLHF.